Shown below are 30 T cell receptor beta chains from a single sample sequenced in a study of blood T cell repertoires in COVID-19. Using immunoSEQ multiplex PCR, the repertoire was profiled, and TCRdb retains in-frame clones only, with some absent. The sample includes some 190,000 clones, approximately 85% seen only once; the top ten take under 3.5%. The sequencing sample was made of peripheral blood. These receptors all stem from a man in his 60s with acute or convalescent COVID-19.

For this clone: Other nucleotide sequences from this sample produce the same CDR3. The genes are TRBV29-1 and TRBJ1-3, with D unclear. V gave up 5 bases and J gave up 1 base, with 9 bases separating them. Germline V gene data show CDR1 as SQVTM and CDR2 as ANQGSEA. The CDR3 runs 13 residues. The CDR3 DNA sequence: TGCAGCGTTAGACACTCATCTGGAAACACCATATATTTT. Translation gives CSVRHSSGNTIYF. The full variable domain, rest sourced from reference TRBV29-1 and TRBJ1-3, is SAVISQKPSRDICQRGTSLTIQCQVDSQVTMMFWYRQQPGQSLTLIATANQGSEATYESGFVIDKFPISRPNLTFSTLTVSNMSPEDSSIYLCSVRHSSGNTIYFGEGSWLTVV.

This clone showed up just a few times. The chain couples TRBV7-3 to TRBJ1-3, with 9 bases lining up with TRBD1. Per the germline V gene, CDR1 is SGHTA and CDR2 is FQGTGA. With V trimmed by 2 bases and J by 4 bases, 15 bases remained unmatched. There are 19 residues in the CDR3. CDR3 coding DNA: TGTGCCAGCAGCTTAGGGCCAGGACAGGGGACTTCCTTAGGAAACACCATATATTTT. It specifies CASSLGPGQGTSLGNTIYF.

The rearrangement links TRBV24-1 to TRBJ2-2, with no clear D. Trimming shortened V by 4 bases and J by 3 bases, and 5 bases separated the two germline ends. Germline lookup yields CDR1 KGHDR and CDR2 SFDVKD. The CDR3 loop spans 13 amino acids. CDR3 amino acids: CATSDPYTGELFF. The CDR3 nucleotides are TGTGCCACCAGTGACCCCTACACCGGGGAGCTGTTTTTT.

The chain has TRBV6-2 or TRBV6-3 and TRBJ1-1, with D possibly being TRBD1 (5 bases). The CDR3 consists of 17 residues. V was shortened by 0 bases and J by 2 bases, with 16 bases between the two germline ends. Germline values: CDR1 MNHEY, CDR2 SVGEGT. CDR3 sequence (DNA): TGTGCCAGCAGTTACTCGAAGGTCGGAGGGACCAACACTGAAGCTTTCTTT. Encoded protein: CASSYSKVGGTNTEAFF.

This rearrangement joins TRBV2 to TRBJ1-2; weak D call: TRBD1 (5 bases). Per the germline V gene, CDR1 is SNHLY and CDR2 is FYNNEI. The CDR3 totals 13 residues. The V and J ends lost 6 bases and 8 bases respectively, with 16 bases between them. The CDR3 nucleotides are TGTGCCAGCAGCCGAAGGGGTGTACACGGCTACACCTTC. It encodes CASSRRGVHGYTF.

In this sample, this clone turned up once. The chain employs TRBV28 and TRBJ2-7, with 9 bases aligning to TRBD1. Losses at the gene ends were 3 bases for V and 5 bases for J; bases not matched to a gene: 5. The CDR3 is made up of 14 amino acids. The germline gives CDR1 MDHEN, CDR2 SYDVKM. The chain's CDR3 is CASSFTGGWHEQYF. The CDR3 nucleotides are TGTGCCAGCAGTTTTACAGGGGGCTGGCACGAGCAGTACTTC.

The CDR3 reads CASTHGASGSYEQYF. The CDR3 region has the DNA TGTGCCAGCACTCACGGGGCTAGCGGGAGCTACGAGCAGTACTTC. The V gene is TRBV6-5, the J gene TRBJ2-7; 10 nucleotides match TRBD2. Looked up from germline, CDR1 is MNHEY and CDR2 is SVGAGI. The CDR3 runs to 15 residues. V shed 7 bases and J 3 bases; nucleotides not matched to a gene: 9.

The chain uses TRBV7-2 and TRBJ1-1, with 7 bases that match TRBD1. The CDR3 is 15 residues long. Germline V gene sequence: CDR1 SGHTA, CDR2 FQGNSA. With 2 bases clipped from V and 6 bases from J, the junction kept 9 bases outside the gene matches. This CDR3 is CASSLRAGGLAEAFF. The CDR3 DNA reads TGTGCCAGCAGCTTAAGGGCAGGGGGTTTAGCTGAAGCTTTCTTT.

This chain connects TRBV3-1 (or the pseudogene TRBV3-2) to TRBJ2-5, with 7 nucleotides matching TRBD2. J gave up 6 bases and V 3 bases, and 19 bases lay outside the gene matches. Germline loops: CDR1 LGHDT, CDR2 YNNKEL (reference sequence). The CDR3 has 18 residues. CDR3 sequence (DNA): TGTGCCAGCAGCCAGGCTAGGGACGGTGCCCTCGGGAGGAAGACCCAGTACTTC. It yields the protein CASSQARDGALGRKTQYF.

The CDR3 bases are TGTGCCAGCAGTGAAGAGAACAGCTATGGCTACACCTTC. Protein product: CASSEENSYGYTF. V is TRBV2 and J is TRBJ1-2; no definite D call. Germline V gene lookup returns CDR1 SNHLY and CDR2 FYNNEI. Trimming took 1 base from V and 4 from J, leaving 7 bases between them. This CDR3 is 13 amino acids long.

DNA of the CDR3: TGTGCCAGCAGTTTCTCCGGGACAGGGAATCAGCCCCAGCATTTT. It yields the protein CASSFSGTGNQPQHF. The J gene is TRBJ1-5, the V gene TRBV27; 9 bases are shared with TRBD1. The CDR3 runs to 15 residues. The J segment lost 4 bases and the V segment lost 3 bases, leaving 4 bases of the junction unmatched. Germline V gene sequence: CDR1 MNHEY, CDR2 SMNVEV (reference sequence).

The V call is TRBV4-1, the J call TRBJ2-4; the match to TRBD1 covers 9 bases. The junction had 9 bases not matched to a gene; V was cut back by 3 bases and J by 0 bases. Germline V CDR1 and CDR2: MGHRA, YSYEKL. This CDR3 has 18 residues. CDR3 coding DNA: TGCGCCAGCAGCCAGGCCCGGACAGGGGCCCTAGCCAAAAACATTCAGTACTTC. Its protein product is CASSQARTGALAKNIQYF.

The chain is built from TRBV6-5 and TRBJ1-1, with 8 bases lining up with TRBD1. The CDR3 spans 14 residues. Germline V lookup: CDR1 MNHEY, CDR2 SVGAGI. V shed 6 bases and J 1 base; nucleotides not matched to a gene: 4. The CDR3 loop reads CASRPDRGNTEAFF. CDR3 bases: TGTGCCAGCAGACCAGACAGGGGGAACACTGAAGCTTTCTTT.

The V gene is TRBV7-2, the J gene TRBJ2-7, with TRBD1 matching over 7 bases. Germline trimming cut 4 bases from V and 6 bases from J; bases unmatched to any gene: 12. This CDR3 spans 15 amino acids. Germline assignment: CDR1 SGHTA and CDR2 FQGNSA. CDR3 DNA sequence: TGTGCCAGCAGCTCCCGGGACAGCCAGCCCCCCGAGCAGTACTTC. This sequence encodes CASSSRDSQPPEQYF.

The rearrangement links TRBV6-5 to TRBJ1-4, with unresolved D. The length of the CDR3 is 15 residues. Trimming took 5 bases from V and 0 from J, leaving 10 bases between them. The V gene's germline CDR1 is MNHEY and CDR2 SVGAGI. The CDR3 is CASSPYSATNEKLFF. The CDR3 region has the DNA TGTGCCAGCAGTCCTTATTCGGCAACTAATGAAAAACTGTTTTTT.

This clone has only a few counts. V usage is TRBV18 and J usage is TRBJ2-1; 7 bases agree with TRBD1. V lost 0 bases, J lost 9 bases, and 5 bases stayed unmatched. The CDR3 has 14 residues. From germline, CDR1 is KGHSH and CDR2 LQKENI. The CDR3 DNA follows: TGTGCCAGCTCACCACCACTAGACAGGGTTGAGCAGTTCTTC. This translates into CASSPPLDRVEQFF.

The rearrangement joins TRBV27 to TRBJ2-3; 8 bases map to TRBD1. The CDR3 sequence is 16 residues long. Trimming removed 5 bases from V and 0 bases from J; junction bases left unmatched: 7. Germline CDR1 and CDR2: MNHEY and SMNVEV (reference sequence). In DNA form, the CDR3 reads TGTGCCAGCAGTCAACCGGGACAGGCAAGCACAGATACGCAGTATTTT. Its translation: CASSQPGQASTDTQYF.

V gene TRBV6-5 combines with J gene TRBJ2-7; D unclear. This CDR3 is built from 11 residues. Trimming left V 3 bases short and J 6 bases short, with 6 bases between. Germline V gives CDR1 MNHEY, CDR2 SVGAGI. DNA of the CDR3: TGTGCCAGCAGTTATCAGCGCGAGCAGTACTTC. It translates to CASSYQREQYF.

The gene calls are TRBV30 and TRBJ2-7; no definite D call. The CDR3 runs 11 residues. Germline CDR1 and CDR2: GTSNPN and SVGIG (reference sequence). Deletions cut 2 bases from V and 6 bases from J, with 8 bases between. The CDR3 protein is CAWSREIEQYF. For the CDR3, the DNA is TGTGCCTGGAGTCGAGAGATCGAGCAGTACTTC.

This clone has a count of ten or more. The chain couples TRBV6-4 to TRBJ2-3; 7 bases agree with TRBD2. The V gene's germline CDR1 is MRHNA and CDR2 SNTAGT. This CDR3 is built from 15 residues. V was clipped by 0 bases and J by 4 bases; unmatched bases: 4. The CDR3 region has the DNA TGTGCCAGCAGTGACTCCGGCGGGAGCCCAGATACGCAGTATTTT. Translated: CASSDSGGSPDTQYF.

The chain employs TRBV21-1 and TRBJ2-6; the table's TRBD1 call for D was not verified on the DNA. TRBV21-1 is noted as a pseudogene. The CDR3 loop spans 19 amino acids. The CDR3 here is CASSKVSGGRGSGANVLTF. The DNA of the CDR3 is TGTGCCAGCAGCAAAGTTTCAGGGGGCAGGGGTTCTGGGGCCAACGTCCTGACTTTC.

The CDR3 sequence is CASSVGQGGNQPQHF. The CDR3 nucleotides are TGTGCCAGCAGCGTAGGACAGGGAGGAAATCAGCCCCAGCATTTT. The chain carries TRBV9 and TRBJ1-5; 7 nucleotides line up with TRBD1. The CDR3 consists of 15 residues. Germline V gene sequence: CDR1 SGDLS, CDR2 YYNGEE. Trimming removed 0 bases from V and 4 bases from J; junction bases left unmatched: 4.

This chain links TRBV4-3 with TRBJ1-1, with TRBD1 matching over 7 bases. The CDR3 has 16 residues. CDR1 and CDR2 from the germline V gene are LGHNA and YSLEER. V shed 4 bases, J shed 1 base, and the junction held 9 bases outside the gene matches. CDR3 sequence reads: CASSRDGTGANTEAFF. The CDR3 region has the DNA TGCGCCAGCAGCCGAGATGGTACAGGGGCGAACACTGAAGCTTTCTTT.

With respect to this clone: Different DNA sequences within this sample yield the same CDR3. The genes are TRBV7-3 and TRBJ2-1; the match to TRBD2 covers 11 bases. CDR3 size: 14 residues. Trimming at V came to 3 bases and at J to 10 bases, leaving 5 bases not matched to a gene. Germline V gene lookup returns CDR1 SGHTA and CDR2 FQGTGA. The CDR3 loop is CASSLLAGGREQFF. CDR3 sequence (DNA): TGTGCCAGCAGCTTGTTAGCGGGAGGGCGGGAGCAGTTCTTC.

The rearrangement joins TRBV27 to TRBJ1-6; perhaps TRBD1 as D (5 bases). Trimming pared 5 bases from V and 0 bases from J, leaving 14 bases between. CDR3 length equals 17 residues. Germline values: CDR1 MNHEY, CDR2 SMNVEV (reference sequence). CDR3 residues: CASSPKTVSSYNSPLHF. In nucleotides, the CDR3 is TGTGCCAGCAGTCCAAAGACAGTCAGCTCCTATAATTCACCCCTCCACTTT.

The table lists this clone with a few counts. The chain carries TRBV7-9 and TRBJ2-5, with 10 bases identical to TRBD1. The CDR3 totals 17 residues. Unmatched junction bases numbered 9, after V lost 1 base and J lost 4 bases. Germline V CDR1 and CDR2: SEHNR, FQNEAQ (reference sequence). The CDR3 bases are TGTGCCAGCAGCTTAGGAGTGGGGACAGGGGAACGAGAGACCCAGTACTTC. Amino acids: CASSLGVGTGERETQYF. The full variable domain, its missing parts supplied by reference TRBV7-9 and TRBJ2-5, is DTGVSQNPRHKITKRGQNVTFRCDPISEHNRLYWYRQTLGQGPEFLTYFQNEAQLEKSRLLSDRFSAERPKGSFSTLEIQRTEQGDSAMYLCASSLGVGTGERETQYFGPGTRLLVL.

This chain links TRBV30 with TRBJ1-4; 9 bases are shared with TRBD1. The length of the CDR3 is 12 residues. CDR1 is GTSNPN, CDR2 SVGIG, per germline (reference sequence). CDR3 sequence (DNA): TGTGCGGTGGGACAGGGAGGGGAAAAACTGTTTTTT. It translates to CAVGQGGEKLFF.

This chain joins TRBV10-3 and TRBJ1-1; no clear D gene. Between the trimmed V and J ends, which lost 10 bases and 1 base, there was a span of 13 bases. The CDR3 extends over 13 amino acids. Germline CDR1 and CDR2: ENHRY and SYGVKD. CDR3 loop: CATKLEPNTEAFF. The DNA for the CDR3 is TGTGCCACCAAGCTAGAGCCGAACACTGAAGCTTTCTTT.

The chain has TRBV5-1 and TRBJ2-2; no reliable D call. The CDR3 has 14 amino acids. Per the germline V gene, CDR1 is SGHRS and CDR2 is YFSETQ. V was clipped by 0 bases and J by 7 bases, with 10 bases between them. Here the CDR3 reads CASSLDTVGGELFF. CDR3 nucleotide sequence: TGCGCCAGCAGCTTGGATACCGTCGGCGGGGAGCTGTTTTTT.

V is TRBV20-1 and J is TRBJ2-7, with D perhaps TRBD2 (7 bases). Trimming took off 3 bases at V and 3 bases at J, with 15 bases between the two ends. The CDR3 consists of 14 residues. The germline V gene has CDR1 DFQATT and CDR2 SNEGSKA (reference sequence). The CDR3 sequence is CSASEGGTNYEQYF. CDR3 coding DNA: TGCAGTGCTAGTGAAGGGGGGACTAACTACGAGCAGTACTTC.